Presented here are 24 T cell receptor beta chains from one specimen sequenced in a study of blood T cell repertoires in COVID-19. Sequencing used immunoSEQ multiplex PCR; TCRdb keeps in-frame clones, though not all of them. The sample includes under 300,000 clones, about 82% of them seen just once. Sequencing was done on a sample of peripheral blood. The receptor set was obtained from a man at least 80 years old with acute or convalescent COVID-19.

The V gene is TRBV5-1, the J gene TRBJ2-1, with TRBD2 identical over 8 bases. CDR1 and CDR2 (germline): SGHRS, YFSETQ. V shed 2 bases, J shed 0 bases, and the junction held 1 base outside the gene matches. The CDR3 totals 15 residues. CDR3 amino acids: CASSFSGGSYNEQFF. Written as DNA, the CDR3 is TGCGCCAGCAGCTTCAGCGGGGGCTCCTACAATGAGCAGTTCTTC.

The chain joins TRBV28 to TRBJ1-1; TRBD1 is a possible D gene (6 bases). Germline V gene sequence: CDR1 MDHEN, CDR2 SYDVKM. The CDR3 is made up of 15 amino acids. V gave up 7 bases and J gave up 0 bases, with 15 bases separating them. The CDR3: CASTLTTGMNTEAFF. The DNA of the CDR3 is TGTGCCAGCACCCTCACCACAGGGATGAACACTGAAGCTTTCTTT.

The chain couples TRBV5-1 to TRBJ1-2; TRBD1 matches at 8 bases. This CDR3 has 15 residues. V was clipped by 0 bases and J by 6 bases; unmatched bases: 7. Germline lookup yields CDR1 SGHRS and CDR2 YFSETQ. The CDR3 loop reads CASSLAGQGANGYTF. The DNA of the CDR3 is TGCGCCAGCAGCTTGGCCGGGCAGGGGGCGAATGGCTACACCTTC.

This chain joins TRBV28 and TRBJ1-5; D might be TRBD1 (6 bases). CDR1 is MDHEN, CDR2 SYDVKM, per germline. V lost 2 bases to trimming and J lost 6 bases, with 11 bases between them. The CDR3 spans 14 residues. The CDR3 loop reads CASSLMGAGQPQHF. The CDR3 coding sequence is TGTGCCAGCAGTTTAATGGGGGCTGGTCAGCCCCAGCATTTT.

This clone was seen just once. The CDR3 is CASSLGTGGNYGYTF. For the CDR3, the DNA is TGTGCCAGCAGCTTAGGGACAGGGGGCAACTATGGCTACACCTTC. V is TRBV7-8 and J is TRBJ1-2; 11 nucleotides line up with TRBD1. This CDR3 has 15 amino acids. The ends lost 1 base at V and 2 bases at J; junction bases unmatched: 0. The germline V gene has CDR1 SGHVS and CDR2 FQNEAQ. Based on the CDR3 plus reference TRBV7-8 and TRBJ1-2, the full variable domain is GAGVSQSPRYKVAKRGQDVALRCDPISGHVSLFWYQQALGQGPEFLTYFQNEAQLDKSGLPSDRFFAERPEGSVSTLKIQRTQQEDSAVYLCASSLGTGGNYGYTFGSGTRLTVV.

The chain has TRBV7-2 and TRBJ2-1; D gene unclear. V was trimmed by 0 bases and J by 9 bases, leaving 15 bases between them. Germline values: CDR1 SGHTA, CDR2 FQGNSA. The CDR3 totals 15 residues. CDR3 protein: CASSLAPGTSGEQFF. CDR3 in DNA: TGTGCCAGCAGCTTAGCGCCCGGCACCTCGGGTGAGCAGTTCTTC. Complete variable domain (other parts from reference TRBV7-2 and TRBJ2-1): GAGVSQSPSNKVTEKGKDVELRCDPISGHTALYWYRQSLGQGLEFLIYFQGNSAPDKSGLPSDRFSAERTGGSVSTLTIQRTQQEDSAVYLCASSLAPGTSGEQFFGPGTRLTVL.

The J gene is TRBJ2-5, the V gene TRBV2; TRBD2 aligns across 9 bases. Germline V gives CDR1 SNHLY, CDR2 FYNNEI. Trimming cost V 3 bases and J 5 bases; bases outside gene matches: 7. There are 15 residues in the CDR3. DNA of the CDR3: TGTGCCAGCAGTGAGGTAGCGGGAGTTGGGGAGACCCAGTACTTC. Translated, it gives CASSEVAGVGETQYF.

The genes are TRBV2 and TRBJ2-5; TRBD2 matches at 8 bases. The V gene end was trimmed by 6 bases and the J gene end by 3 bases; junction bases not matched to a gene: 6. Germline CDR1 reads SNHLY; CDR2 reads FYNNEI. This CDR3 contains 14 residues. As DNA, the CDR3 is TGTGCCAGCAGGGACCGTAGCGGGGAAGAGACCCAGTACTTC. Encoded protein: CASRDRSGEETQYF.

The sample holds one count of this clone. One end of the junction does not line up with germline, which may come from a read error. The chain is built from TRBV10-1 and TRBJ1-1; the D is unclear. The CDR3 is made up of 11 amino acids. The V gene's germline CDR1 is WNHNN and CDR2 SYGVQD (reference sequence). Written as DNA, the CDR3 is TGCGCCAGCAGTGAGGCGGGTCAGCGGGTCTTT. This gives the protein CASSEAGQRVF.

V gene TRBV9 combines with J gene TRBJ2-3; 14 bases match TRBD2. CDR3 length equals 16 residues. Germline CDR1 is SGDLS and CDR2 is YYNGEE. The V gene end was trimmed by 3 bases and the J gene end by 5 bases; junction bases not matched to a gene: 5. In DNA form, the CDR3 reads TGTGCCAGCAGCGCAGCGACTAGCGGGGGGGGAGATACGCAGTATTTT. This sequence encodes CASSAATSGGGDTQYF.

The chain has TRBV19 and TRBJ2-3, with a weak D call TRBD1 (5 bases). The CDR3 is made up of 16 amino acids. Germline CDR1 reads LNHDA; CDR2 reads SQIVND (reference sequence). V was trimmed by 7 bases and J by 2 bases, leaving 19 bases between them. The CDR3: CASKKGSAVSTDTQYF. In nucleotides, the CDR3 is TGTGCCAGTAAGAAGGGGTCCGCCGTTTCCACAGATACGCAGTATTTT.

CDR3: CASSPTSGTYNEQFF. CDR3 coding DNA: TGTGCCAGCAGTCCCACTAGCGGGACGTACAATGAGCAGTTCTTC. The J gene is TRBJ2-1, the V gene TRBV6-5, with 10 bases identical to TRBD2. This CDR3 has 15 amino acids. Per the germline V gene, CDR1 is MNHEY and CDR2 is SVGAGI. J was trimmed by 4 bases and V by 5 bases; bases with no gene match: 5.

This chain uses TRBV10-3 with TRBJ2-1, with 9 bases fitting TRBD2. V trimming: 2 bases; J trimming: 2 bases; junction bases outside the gene matches: 1. The CDR3 covers 15 residues. Germline assignment: CDR1 ENHRY and CDR2 SYGVKD. CDR3 DNA sequence: TGTGCCATCAGTGAGGGCGGGAGGGCCTACAATGAGCAGTTCTTC. Amino acid sequence: CAISEGGRAYNEQFF.

This sequence joins TRBV10-3 and TRBJ1-1; TRBD1 is a possible D gene (5 bases). This CDR3 comprises 13 residues. Per the germline V gene, CDR1 is ENHRY and CDR2 is SYGVKD. The V end was cut by 3 bases, the J end by 5 bases, with 10 bases between. The CDR3 DNA sequence: TGTGCCATCAGTGACAGGGAGGGAACTGAAGCTTTCTTT. Translating it yields CAISDREGTEAFF.

This clone was observed a few times. Germline is not matched at one junction end, which may reflect a read error. This chain uses TRBV10-2 with TRBJ2-1, with D perhaps matching TRBD1 (7 bases). Germline V lookup: CDR1 WSHSY, CDR2 SAAADI. The CDR3 loop spans 15 amino acids. The DNA for the CDR3 is TGCGCCAGCAGTGAGAGTGCAGGGGGGTCAAAACCCGTCCTCTTC. This sequence encodes CASSESAGGSKPVLF.

The chain recombines TRBV3-1 (or the pseudogene TRBV3-2) with TRBJ2-1, with D hard to call. V was trimmed by 0 bases and J by 0 bases, leaving 9 bases between them. The CDR3 is 16 amino acids. Germline loops: CDR1 LGHDT, CDR2 YNNKEL (reference sequence). The CDR3 region is CASSQDGRLSYNEQFF. The CDR3 bases are TGTGCCAGCAGCCAAGATGGCCGCCTCTCCTACAATGAGCAGTTCTTC.

The chain carries TRBV2 and TRBJ2-7; D is unclear. Trimming took 3 bases from V and 1 from J, leaving 4 bases between them. The CDR3 length is 12 residues. CDR1 is SNHLY and CDR2 is FYNNEI in the germline V gene. The CDR3 loop is CASSERSYEQYF. The CDR3 bases are TGTGCCAGCAGTGAGCGGTCCTACGAGCAGTACTTC.

The V and J genes are TRBV5-1 and TRBJ2-5; 9 nucleotides line up with TRBD2. J lost 3 bases, V lost 4 bases, and 19 bases had no gene match. This CDR3 has 19 amino acids. Germline CDR1 and CDR2: SGHRS and YFSETQ. The CDR3 nucleotides are TGCGCCAGCAGCCGCTTGGGTAGCGGGAGAATCGGGACAAAAGAGACCCAGTACTTC. It encodes CASSRLGSGRIGTKETQYF.

The chain has TRBV19 and TRBJ1-5; 10 nucleotides match TRBD1. The V gene end was trimmed by 7 bases and the J gene end by 2 bases; junction bases not matched to a gene: 8. The CDR3 has 16 amino acids. The germline V gene has CDR1 LNHDA and CDR2 SQIVND (reference sequence). The CDR3, as DNA: TGTGCCAGTAAAATAGGGGGGACAGGGGGCAATCAGCCCCAGCATTTT. This codes for CASKIGGTGGNQPQHF.

The chain joins TRBV28 to TRBJ1-1; 9 bases map to TRBD1. The V segment lost 5 bases and the J segment 2 bases; nucleotides outside the gene matches: 9. CDR1 and CDR2 (germline): MDHEN, SYDVKM. The CDR3 loop spans 16 amino acids. In DNA, the CDR3 is TGTGCCAGCAGTCGGACAGGGGTAGGGGAAAACACTGAAGCTTTCTTT. Amino acids: CASSRTGVGENTEAFF.

The chain employs TRBV14 and TRBJ1-2; D call uncertain. The CDR3 length is 13 residues. V lost 3 bases, J lost 7 bases, and 12 bases lay in between. In germline, CDR1 is SGHDN, CDR2 FVKESK. The CDR3 is CASSQASAGGYTF. CDR3 nucleotide sequence: TGTGCCAGCAGCCAGGCGTCGGCGGGTGGCTACACCTTC.

The genes are TRBV5-1 and TRBJ2-7; D gene unclear. The CDR3 is made up of 14 amino acids. Trimming took 1 base from V and 3 from J, leaving 11 bases between them. Germline V lookup: CDR1 SGHRS, CDR2 YFSETQ. As DNA, the CDR3 is TGCGCCAGCAGCTTGTCGCGTGGCGGCTACGAGCAGTACTTC. It specifies CASSLSRGGYEQYF.

The chain recombines TRBV5-1 with TRBJ2-2, with D unresolved. Per germline, CDR1 SGHRS and CDR2 YFSETQ. V was pared by 0 bases and J by 10 bases, with 10 bases between. There are 13 residues in the CDR3. The chain's CDR3 is CASSLGPPEELFF. The CDR3 DNA sequence: TGCGCCAGCAGCTTGGGGCCCCCCGAGGAGCTGTTTTTT.

The gene calls are TRBV7-2 and TRBJ2-5; D is undetermined. CDR1 SGHTA and CDR2 FQGNSA come from the germline V gene. The CDR3 is 11 amino acids. V shed 4 bases and J shed 7 bases, with 7 bases lying between them. Written as DNA, the CDR3 is TGTGCCAGCAGCTCCCTCAGGACCCAGTACTTC. Translation gives CASSSLRTQYF.